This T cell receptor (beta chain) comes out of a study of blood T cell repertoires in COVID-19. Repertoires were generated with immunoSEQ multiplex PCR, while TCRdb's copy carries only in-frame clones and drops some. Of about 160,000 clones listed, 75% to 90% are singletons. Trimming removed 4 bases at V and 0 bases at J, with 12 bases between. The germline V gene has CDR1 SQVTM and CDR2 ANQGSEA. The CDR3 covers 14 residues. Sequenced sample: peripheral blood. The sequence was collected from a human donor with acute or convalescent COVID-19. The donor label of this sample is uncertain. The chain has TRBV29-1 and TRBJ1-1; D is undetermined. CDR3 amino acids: CSVVSRLMNTEAFF. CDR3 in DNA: TGCAGCGTTGTCTCCAGGCTCATGAACACTGAAGCTTTCTTT.